A selection of T cell receptor beta chains follows, all from one sample in a study of T cell repertoires in cytomegalovirus infection. For these TCRs, the target antigens are not known. In TCRdb, the reads were re-called with MiXCR into one record per CDR3 protein. This table has tens of thousands of distinct CDR3 sequences, just over 50% appearing once. Source: CD8+ T cells from cultured PBMCs, taken from culture after CMV antigen stimulation. These TCRs come from a human donor in good health (CMV status not recorded). Some clones in this sample may be carry-over from other donors' samples. CDR3s leave out the opening cysteine and the closing phenylalanine or tryptophan. Fields, in order: V gene, clone size, J gene, CDR3 protein. Rows may omit the clone size; those that give it use once, few, many or a size class.

v_call: TRBV4-3
clone_size: NA
j_call: TRBJ2-3
cdr3_aa: ASSQAEVSTDTQY

v_call: TRBV7-8
clone_size: NA
j_call: TRBJ2-3
cdr3_aa: ASSPGRAQDTQY

v_call: TRBV14
clone_size: NA
j_call: TRBJ2-6
cdr3_aa: ASSSVPGDYSGANVLT

v_call: TRBV6-1
clone_size: NA
j_call: TRBJ1-1
cdr3_aa: ASSEWGDSNTEAF

v_call: TRBV19
clone_size: NA
j_call: TRBJ1-5
cdr3_aa: ASSMRGVRYQPQH

v_call: TRBV27
clone_size: NA
j_call: TRBJ2-3
cdr3_aa: ASSLSGDPTDTQY

v_call: TRBV27
clone_size: once
j_call: TRBJ1-1
cdr3_aa: ASSLPGGTEAF

v_call: TRBV11-3
clone_size: few
j_call: TRBJ2-2
cdr3_aa: ASSLDRQNTGELF

v_call: TRBV7-2
clone_size: NA
j_call: TRBJ2-1
cdr3_aa: ASSPRGQISYNEQF

v_call: TRBV20-1
clone_size: NA
j_call: TRBJ1-5
cdr3_aa: SAKNQDRPWENQPQH

v_call: TRBV29-1
clone_size: NA
j_call: TRBJ2-1
cdr3_aa: SDRQGGTNEQF

v_call: TRBV27
clone_size: NA
j_call: TRBJ2-3
cdr3_aa: ASLAGVRSTDTQY

v_call: TRBV7-2
clone_size: few
j_call: TRBJ1-1
cdr3_aa: ASSSYLTGGFEAF

v_call: TRBV20-1
clone_size: few
j_call: TRBJ1-2
cdr3_aa: SASDGSDYGYT

v_call: TRBV7-3
clone_size: NA
j_call: TRBJ2-3
cdr3_aa: ASSLGRSTDTQY

v_call: TRBV7-6
clone_size: NA
j_call: TRBJ2-1
cdr3_aa: ASSLAGGSEQF

v_call: TRBV6-1
clone_size: NA
j_call: TRBJ2-5
cdr3_aa: ASSEVLGTQY

v_call: TRBV4-2
clone_size: NA
j_call: TRBJ1-1
cdr3_aa: ASSLGQAEAF

v_call: TRBV28
clone_size: NA
j_call: TRBJ2-5
cdr3_aa: ASSSNRLAGGETQY

v_call: TRBV28
clone_size: NA
j_call: TRBJ1-5
cdr3_aa: ASSLGMAVEHSNQPQH

v_call: TRBV7-7
clone_size: NA
j_call: TRBJ2-7
cdr3_aa: ASSSGAGGSYEQY

v_call: TRBV27
clone_size: once
j_call: TRBJ1-6
cdr3_aa: ASSLRGFAPLH

v_call: TRBV2
clone_size: few
j_call: TRBJ2-3
cdr3_aa: ASSDPSGPSTDTQY

v_call: TRBV7-8
clone_size: NA
j_call: TRBJ1-5
cdr3_aa: ASSLETTVSNQPQH

v_call: TRBV7-9
clone_size: few
j_call: TRBJ2-7
cdr3_aa: ASSSRDRSYEQY

v_call: TRBV9
clone_size: once
j_call: TRBJ1-6
cdr3_aa: ASSVGGNSPLH

v_call: TRBV11-2
clone_size: NA
j_call: TRBJ1-1
cdr3_aa: ASSLELGDSVNTEAF

v_call: TRBV7-6
clone_size: NA
j_call: TRBJ2-3
cdr3_aa: ASSDSTDTQY

v_call: TRBV7-9
clone_size: once
j_call: TRBJ2-7
cdr3_aa: ASIPKGASSYEQY

v_call: TRBV7-9
clone_size: NA
j_call: TRBJ2-1
cdr3_aa: ASSGAVSARDEQF

v_call: TRBV4-1
clone_size: NA
j_call: TRBJ2-7
cdr3_aa: ASSQKWDLLIDEQY

v_call: TRBV4-1
clone_size: NA
j_call: TRBJ1-1
cdr3_aa: ASSQGARGNTEAF

v_call: TRBV12-3/TRBV12-4
clone_size: NA
j_call: TRBJ2-2
cdr3_aa: ASRTSGGFPGELF